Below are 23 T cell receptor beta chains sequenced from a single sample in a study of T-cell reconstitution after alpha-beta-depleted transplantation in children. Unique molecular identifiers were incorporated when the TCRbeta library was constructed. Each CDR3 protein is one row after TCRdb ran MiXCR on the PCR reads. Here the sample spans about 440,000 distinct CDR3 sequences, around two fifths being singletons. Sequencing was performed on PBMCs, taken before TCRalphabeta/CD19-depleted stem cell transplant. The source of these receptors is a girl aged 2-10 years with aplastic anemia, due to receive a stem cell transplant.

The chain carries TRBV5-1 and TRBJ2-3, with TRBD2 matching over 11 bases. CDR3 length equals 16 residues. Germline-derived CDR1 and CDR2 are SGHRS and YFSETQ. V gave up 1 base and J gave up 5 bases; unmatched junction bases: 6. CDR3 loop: CASSLQRLAGGDTQYF. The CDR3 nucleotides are TGCGCCAGCAGCTTGCAGCGGCTAGCGGGGGGAGATACGCAGTATTTT.

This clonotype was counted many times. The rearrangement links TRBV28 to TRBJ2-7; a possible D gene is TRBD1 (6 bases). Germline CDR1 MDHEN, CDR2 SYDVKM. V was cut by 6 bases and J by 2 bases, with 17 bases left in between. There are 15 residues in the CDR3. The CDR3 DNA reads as TGTGCCAGCAGGGATCAACAGGGAGCGGCCTACGAGCAGTACTTC. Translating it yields CASRDQQGAAYEQYF.

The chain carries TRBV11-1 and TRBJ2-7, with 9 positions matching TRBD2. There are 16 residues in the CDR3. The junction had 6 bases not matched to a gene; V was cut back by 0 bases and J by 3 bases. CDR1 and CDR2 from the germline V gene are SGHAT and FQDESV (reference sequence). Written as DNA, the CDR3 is TGTGCCAGCAGCTTAGCGACGGCTAGCGGGAACTACGAGCAGTACTTC. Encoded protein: CASSLATASGNYEQYF. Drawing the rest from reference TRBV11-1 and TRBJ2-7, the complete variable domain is EAEVAQSPRYKITEKSQAVAFWCDPISGHATLYWYRQILGQGPELLVQFQDESVVDDSQLPKDRFSAERLKGVDSTLKIQPAELGDSAMYLCASSLATASGNYEQYFGPGTRLTVT.

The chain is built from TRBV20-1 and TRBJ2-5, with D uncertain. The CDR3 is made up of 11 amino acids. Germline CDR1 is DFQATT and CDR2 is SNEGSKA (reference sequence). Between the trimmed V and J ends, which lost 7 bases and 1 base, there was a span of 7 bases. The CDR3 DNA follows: TGCAGTGTGCGTCGCCAAGAGACCCAGTACTTC. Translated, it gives CSVRRQETQYF.

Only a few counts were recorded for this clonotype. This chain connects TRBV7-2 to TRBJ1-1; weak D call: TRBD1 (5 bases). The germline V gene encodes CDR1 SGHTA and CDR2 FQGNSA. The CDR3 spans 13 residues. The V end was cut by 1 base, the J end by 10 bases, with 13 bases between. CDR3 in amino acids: CASSLGDRGGAFF. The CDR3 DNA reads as TGTGCCAGCAGCTTAGGGGACCGCGGCGGAGCTTTCTTT.

CDR3 sequence: CASRPTDLGQGRRETQYF. For the CDR3, the DNA is TGCGCCAGCAGACCTACTGACCTGGGACAGGGGAGGCGAGAGACCCAGTACTTC. The chain has TRBV5-1 and TRBJ2-5, with 10 bases lining up with TRBD1. Germline-derived CDR1 and CDR2 are SGHRS and YFSETQ. The CDR3 length is 18 residues. V dropped 5 bases and J dropped 4; count of bases not matched to a gene: 17.

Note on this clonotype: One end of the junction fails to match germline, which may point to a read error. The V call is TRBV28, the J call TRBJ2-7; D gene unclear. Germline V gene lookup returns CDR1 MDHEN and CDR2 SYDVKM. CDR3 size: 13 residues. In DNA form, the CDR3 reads TGTGCCAGCAGTTCCCCCGGGTCTTACGGGCAGTACTTC. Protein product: CASSSPGSYGQYF.

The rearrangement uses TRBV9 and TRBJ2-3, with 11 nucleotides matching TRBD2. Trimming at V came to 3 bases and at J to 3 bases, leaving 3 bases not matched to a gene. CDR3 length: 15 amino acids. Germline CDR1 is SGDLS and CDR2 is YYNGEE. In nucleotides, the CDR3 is TGTGCCAGCAGCGAACGACTAGCGGGGACAGATACGCAGTATTTT. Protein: CASSERLAGTDTQYF.

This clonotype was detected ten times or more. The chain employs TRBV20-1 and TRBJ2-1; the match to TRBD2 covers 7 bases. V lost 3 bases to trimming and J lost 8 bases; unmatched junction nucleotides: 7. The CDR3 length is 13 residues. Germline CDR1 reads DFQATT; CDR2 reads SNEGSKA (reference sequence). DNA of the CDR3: TGCAGTGCTAGTGGCGGGAGTTGGGATGAGCAGTTCTTC. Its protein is CSASGGSWDEQFF.

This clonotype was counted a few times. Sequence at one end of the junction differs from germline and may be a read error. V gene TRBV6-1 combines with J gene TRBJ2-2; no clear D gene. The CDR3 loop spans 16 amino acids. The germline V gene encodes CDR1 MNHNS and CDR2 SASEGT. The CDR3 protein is CASSKAGLNGAGELFF. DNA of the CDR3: TGTGCCAGCAGTAAAGCCGGGTTAAATGGGGCCGGGGAGCTGTTTTTT.

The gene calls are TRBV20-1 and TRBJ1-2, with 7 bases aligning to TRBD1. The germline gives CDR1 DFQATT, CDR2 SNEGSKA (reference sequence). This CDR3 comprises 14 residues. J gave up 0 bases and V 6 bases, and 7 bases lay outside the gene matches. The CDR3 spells CSAYTGEANYGYTF. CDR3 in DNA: TGCAGTGCGTACACAGGGGAAGCTAACTATGGCTACACCTTC.

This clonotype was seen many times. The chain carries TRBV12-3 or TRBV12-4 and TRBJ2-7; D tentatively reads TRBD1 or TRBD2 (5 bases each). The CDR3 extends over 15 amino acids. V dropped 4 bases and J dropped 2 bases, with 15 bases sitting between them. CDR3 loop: CASSSTGRWTYEQYF. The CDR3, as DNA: TGTGCCAGCAGTTCGACGGGACGGTGGACCTACGAGCAGTACTTC.

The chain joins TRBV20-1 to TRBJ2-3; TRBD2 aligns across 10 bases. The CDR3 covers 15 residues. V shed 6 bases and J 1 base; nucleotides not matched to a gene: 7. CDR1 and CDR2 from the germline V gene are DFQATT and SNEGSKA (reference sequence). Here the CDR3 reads CSATTGTSGTDTQYF. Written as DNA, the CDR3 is TGCAGTGCGACAACCGGGACTAGCGGCACAGATACGCAGTATTTT.

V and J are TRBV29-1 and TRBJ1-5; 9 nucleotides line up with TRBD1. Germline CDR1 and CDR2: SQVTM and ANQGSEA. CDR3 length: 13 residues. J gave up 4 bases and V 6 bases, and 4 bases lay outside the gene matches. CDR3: CSVGQGKNQPQHF. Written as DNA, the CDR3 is TGCAGCGTCGGACAGGGGAAGAATCAGCCCCAGCATTTT.

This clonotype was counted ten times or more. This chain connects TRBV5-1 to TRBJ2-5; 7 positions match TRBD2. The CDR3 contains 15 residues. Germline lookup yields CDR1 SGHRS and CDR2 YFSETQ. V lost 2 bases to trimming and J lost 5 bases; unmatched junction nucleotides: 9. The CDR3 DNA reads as TGCGCCAGCAGCTTAAGGCGGGAGTGGTCTGAGACCCAGTACTTC. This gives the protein CASSLRREWSETQYF.

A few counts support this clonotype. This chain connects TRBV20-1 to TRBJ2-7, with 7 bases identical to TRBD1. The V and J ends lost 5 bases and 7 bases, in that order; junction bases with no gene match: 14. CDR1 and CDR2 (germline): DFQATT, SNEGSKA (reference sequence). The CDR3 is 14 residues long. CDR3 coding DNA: TGCAGTGCTGAGGGTGAGGGGGCCCCTCGTGAGCAGTACTTC. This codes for CSAEGEGAPREQYF.

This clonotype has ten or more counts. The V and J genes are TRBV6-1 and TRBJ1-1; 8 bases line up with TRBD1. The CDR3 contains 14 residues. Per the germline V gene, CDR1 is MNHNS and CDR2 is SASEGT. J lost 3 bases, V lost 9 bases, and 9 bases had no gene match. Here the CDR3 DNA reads TGTGCCAGTCCGGACAGGGAATCGGACACTGAAGCTTTCTTT. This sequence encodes CASPDRESDTEAFF.

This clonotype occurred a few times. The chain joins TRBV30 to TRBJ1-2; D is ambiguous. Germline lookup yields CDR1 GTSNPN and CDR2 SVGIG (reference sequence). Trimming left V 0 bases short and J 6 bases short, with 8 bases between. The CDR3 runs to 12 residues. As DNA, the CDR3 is TGTGCCTGGAGTGTACACCAGGATGGCTACACCTTC. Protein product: CAWSVHQDGYTF.

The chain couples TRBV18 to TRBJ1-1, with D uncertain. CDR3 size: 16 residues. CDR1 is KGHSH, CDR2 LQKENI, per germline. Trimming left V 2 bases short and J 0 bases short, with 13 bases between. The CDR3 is CASSPAAGGMNTEAFF. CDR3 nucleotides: TGTGCCAGCTCACCAGCGGCAGGCGGCATGAACACTGAAGCTTTCTTT.

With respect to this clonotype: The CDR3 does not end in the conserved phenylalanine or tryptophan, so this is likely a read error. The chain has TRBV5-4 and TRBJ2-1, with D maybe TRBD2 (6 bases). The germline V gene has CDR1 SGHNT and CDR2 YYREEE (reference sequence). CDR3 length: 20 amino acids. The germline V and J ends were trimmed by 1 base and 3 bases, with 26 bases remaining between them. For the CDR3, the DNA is TGTGCCAGCAGCTTGCCGAATCCAATCGTACCGGGACTTTTCTACAATGAGCAGTTCTTA. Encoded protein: CASSLPNPIVPGLFYNEQFL.

The CDR3 sequence: CSARSGGAREDTQYF. CDR3 nucleotide sequence: TGCAGTGCTAGATCCGGGGGGGCGCGGGAAGATACGCAGTATTTT. The genes are TRBV20-1 and TRBJ2-3; TRBD2 agrees at 8 bases. Germline-derived CDR1 and CDR2 are DFQATT and SNEGSKA (reference sequence). V dropped 2 bases and J dropped 5; count of bases not matched to a gene: 9. This CDR3 region has 15 residues.

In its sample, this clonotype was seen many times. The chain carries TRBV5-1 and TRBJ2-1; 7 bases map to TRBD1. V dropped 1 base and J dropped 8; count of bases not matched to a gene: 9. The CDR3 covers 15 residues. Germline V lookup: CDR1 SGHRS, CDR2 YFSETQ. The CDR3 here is CASSLPWDSRYEQFF. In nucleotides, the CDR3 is TGCGCCAGCAGCTTGCCTTGGGACAGCCGATATGAGCAGTTCTTC. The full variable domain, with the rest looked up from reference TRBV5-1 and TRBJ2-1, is KAGVTQTPRYLIKTRGQQVTLSCSPISGHRSVSWYQQTPGQGLQFLFEYFSETQRNKGNFPGRFSGRQFSNSRSEMNVSTLELGDSALYLCASSLPWDSRYEQFFGPGTRLTVL.

The CDR3, as DNA: TGCGCCAGCAGCTTTGGACTAGCGGAGGGTTGGGGCTCCTACAATGAGCAGTTCTTC. Translated, it gives CASSFGLAEGWGSYNEQFF. V gene TRBV5-1 combines with J gene TRBJ2-1, with TRBD2 matching 10 bases. CDR1 is SGHRS, CDR2 YFSETQ, per germline. The CDR3 totals 19 residues. Losses at the gene ends were 2 bases for V and 0 bases for J; bases not matched to a gene: 11. The variable domain in full, with the rest retrieved from reference TRBV5-1 and TRBJ2-1, is KAGVTQTPRYLIKTRGQQVTLSCSPISGHRSVSWYQQTPGQGLQFLFEYFSETQRNKGNFPGRFSGRQFSNSRSEMNVSTLELGDSALYLCASSFGLAEGWGSYNEQFFGPGTRLTVL.